A single sample gave rise to the 29 T cell receptor beta chains below, sequenced in a study of cytomegalovirus exposure and HLA in healthy donors. The assay was immunoSEQ multiplex PCR, and TCRdb's table has in-frame clones only and misses some. This table has about 200,000 clones, approximately 82% appearing once. The specimen sequenced was PBMCs. The receptors here all came from a woman between 18 and 29 years old in good health and CMV-seronegative.

J is TRBJ2-7 and V is TRBV5-1, with 14 bases fitting TRBD2. CDR1 and CDR2 from the germline V gene are SGHRS and YFSETQ. This CDR3 comprises 18 residues. V gave up 4 bases and J gave up 7 bases; unmatched junction bases: 16. CDR3 in amino acids: CASSLGLAGAATVGEQYF. The CDR3 region has the DNA TGCGCCAGCAGCCTGGGACTAGCGGGGGCCGCAACCGTGGGGGAGCAGTACTTC.

This clone was detected once. This rearrangement joins TRBV30 to TRBJ2-2; 10 positions agree with TRBD1. Germline V gives CDR1 GTSNPN, CDR2 SVGIG (reference sequence). The junction had 5 bases not matched to a gene; V was cut back by 3 bases and J by 1 base. This CDR3 contains 16 residues. DNA for the CDR3: TGTGCCTGGAGGATGGGACAGGGGTGGAACACCGGGGAGCTGTTTTTT. It encodes CAWRMGQGWNTGELFF. Full variable domain (remainder filled in from reference TRBV30 and TRBJ2-2): SQTIHQWPATLVQPVGSPLSLECTVEGTSNPNLYWYRQAAGRGLQLLFYSVGIGQISSEVPQNLSASRPQDRQFILSSKKLLLSDSGFYLCAWRMGQGWNTGELFFGEGSRLTVL.

This chain joins TRBV5-1 and TRBJ1-1, with D unresolved. The CDR3 length is 14 residues. The germline gives CDR1 SGHRS, CDR2 YFSETQ. Trimming pared 4 bases from V and 2 bases from J, leaving 12 bases between. In nucleotides, the CDR3 is TGCGCCAGCAGCCTCGGGTCTGGTAACACTGAAGCTTTCTTT. It yields the protein CASSLGSGNTEAFF.

This clone showed up just once. The rearrangement links TRBV6-1 to TRBJ1-4; D might be TRBD1 (5 bases). V lost 2 bases and J 8 bases, leaving 15 bases between the germline ends. CDR3 length: 15 residues. Germline V gene data show CDR1 as MNHNS and CDR2 as SASEGT. CDR3 amino acids: CASSEFPAGLEKLFF. The CDR3 DNA reads TGTGCCAGCAGTGAATTCCCGGCAGGGTTAGAAAAACTGTTTTTT.

The chain couples TRBV7-6 to TRBJ1-3; D ambiguous. CDR1 is SGHVS, CDR2 FNYEAQ, per germline. The CDR3 consists of 14 residues. The germline V and J ends were trimmed by 5 bases and 2 bases, with 10 bases remaining between them. CDR3 sequence: CASSQRATGNTIYF. The CDR3 nucleotides read TGTGCCAGCAGCCAACGCGCTACTGGAAACACCATATATTTT.

This clone was recorded once. The V call is TRBV27, the J call TRBJ1-2, with 7 bases lining up with TRBD1. This CDR3 has 17 residues. Germline CDR1 MNHEY, CDR2 SMNVEV (reference sequence). V lost 6 bases, J lost 1 base, and 14 bases stayed unmatched. The CDR3 DNA sequence: TGTGCCAGCAGCCCCGCTCCAGGGGGAAGAGATAACTATGGCTACACCTTC. It codes for CASSPAPGGRDNYGYTF.

The genes are TRBV27 and TRBJ2-5, with D perhaps given as TRBD1 or TRBD2 (6 bases each). The CDR3 is made up of 13 amino acids. Germline CDR1 is MNHEY and CDR2 is SMNVEV (reference sequence). Trimming cost V 5 bases and J 5 bases, with 12 bases left between them. CDR3 in DNA: TGTGCCAGCAGTAAGGGGGGCCCTGAGACCCAGTACTTC. Residues: CASSKGGPETQYF.

V is TRBV19 and J is TRBJ2-5; a possible D gene is TRBD1 (5 bases). V was trimmed by 3 bases and J by 3 bases, leaving 11 bases between them. CDR1 and CDR2 from the germline V gene are LNHDA and SQIVND (reference sequence). The CDR3 totals 14 residues. The CDR3 DNA reads TGTGCCAGTAGTATTGTCCAGGGTAAAGAGACCCAGTACTTC. This translates into CASSIVQGKETQYF.

The chain recombines TRBV5-1 with TRBJ2-2; no firm D call. In germline, CDR1 is SGHRS, CDR2 YFSETQ. The CDR3 length is 15 residues. V lost 2 bases and J lost 0, with 8 bases in between. The CDR3 DNA sequence: TGCGCCAGCAGCTTAGGCCGGACGAACACCGGGGAGCTGTTTTTT. It yields the protein CASSLGRTNTGELFF.

This chain uses TRBV5-5 with TRBJ2-7, with 14 bases fitting TRBD2. J gave up 3 bases and V 4 bases, and 9 bases lay outside the gene matches. This CDR3 spans 17 amino acids. The V gene's germline CDR1 is SGHKS and CDR2 YYEKEE (reference sequence). The CDR3: CASSREPGLAGDYEQYF. CDR3 nucleotides: TGTGCCAGCAGCCGGGAACCGGGACTAGCGGGAGACTACGAGCAGTACTTC.

This clone was observed once. The rearrangement joins TRBV5-1 to TRBJ2-3, with D possibly called TRBD1 or TRBD2 (5 bases each). The germline CDR1 and CDR2 sequences are SGHRS and YFSETQ. V lost 7 bases, J lost 2 bases, and 17 bases lay in between. This CDR3 comprises 15 residues. The CDR3: CASRVVPGTTDTQYF. In DNA, the CDR3 is TGCGCCAGCCGAGTGGTCCCTGGGACCACAGATACGCAGTATTTT. Using reference TRBV5-1 and TRBJ2-3 for the parts outside the CDR3, the full variable domain is KAGVTQTPRYLIKTRGQQVTLSCSPISGHRSVSWYQQTPGQGLQFLFEYFSETQRNKGNFPGRFSGRQFSNSRSEMNVSTLELGDSALYLCASRVVPGTTDTQYFGPGTRLTVL.

For the CDR3, the DNA is TGTGCTAGTGGTTTGGTACTTTCCCAGATTCAGGGTACGCAGTATTTT. This encodes CASGLVLSQIQGTQYF. The gene calls are TRBV12-5 and TRBJ2-3; possibly TRBD1 for D (5 bases). This CDR3 is 16 amino acids long. V lost 0 bases, J lost 8 bases, and 18 bases lay in between. The germline gives CDR1 LGHNT, CDR2 FRNRAP.

The gene calls are TRBV27 and TRBJ1-1; 7 bases fit TRBD1. V lost 9 bases to trimming and J lost 1 base; unmatched junction nucleotides: 11. Germline V gives CDR1 MNHEY, CDR2 SMNVEV (reference sequence). This CDR3 has 15 amino acids. The CDR3 spells CASHYHRGTNTEAFF. The CDR3 bases are TGTGCCAGTCATTACCACAGGGGCACGAACACTGAAGCTTTCTTT.

In the case of this clone: Its ends do not fully match the called genes, so a read error is possible. V and J are TRBV5-1 and TRBJ1-2; D is unclear. The CDR3 consists of 14 residues. In germline, CDR1 is SGHRS, CDR2 YFSETQ. CDR3 amino acids: CASSLIRPDYGYTF. CDR3 coding DNA: TGCGCCAGCAGCTTAATACGGCCAGACTACGGCTACACCTTC.

The genes are TRBV21-1 and TRBJ2-7; the table's D call of TRBD1 was not tested on the DNA. TRBV21-1 is assigned pseudogene status. The CDR3 length is 11 residues. Here the CDR3 reads CASSKTGEQYF. The CDR3 DNA follows: TGTGCCAGCAGCAAAACAGGCGAGCAGTACTTC.

The chain carries TRBV6-1 and TRBJ1-5; TRBD1 matches at 10 bases. Germline V gene lookup returns CDR1 MNHNS and CDR2 SASEGT. The V gene end was trimmed by 8 bases and the J gene end by 7 bases; junction bases not matched to a gene: 11. This CDR3 spans 15 amino acids. The CDR3 coding sequence is TGTGCCAGCCAACTAGACAGGGGGCTCGGCCAGCCCCAGCATTTT. Its translation: CASQLDRGLGQPQHF.

The chain recombines TRBV7-2 with TRBJ2-5; D remains ambiguous. V lost 3 bases to trimming and J lost 4 bases, with 12 bases between them. This CDR3 region has 14 residues. CDR1 and CDR2 from the germline V gene are SGHTA and FQGNSA. CDR3 in amino acids: CASSFGPAIETQYF. In DNA, the CDR3 is TGTGCCAGCAGCTTTGGACCTGCGATAGAGACCCAGTACTTC.

The chain has TRBV4-2 and TRBJ1-2; D gene unclear. The V gene lost 0 bases and the J gene lost 6 bases, with 14 bases spanning the gap. This CDR3 spans 15 amino acids. Germline V gene lookup returns CDR1 LGHNA and CDR2 YNFKEQ. The DNA of the CDR3 is TGTGCCAGCAGCCAAGATTCAGAGGGAATAGATGGCTACACCTTC. Protein sequence: CASSQDSEGIDGYTF.

The rearrangement uses TRBV2 and TRBJ1-5; 7 bases are shared with TRBD1. Germline trimming cut 5 bases from V and 1 base from J; bases unmatched to any gene: 2. This CDR3 has 14 residues. Germline CDR1 is SNHLY and CDR2 is FYNNEI. DNA for the CDR3: TGTGCCAGCAGTAAGGACAGGAGCAATCAGCCCCAGCATTTT. Its protein product is CASSKDRSNQPQHF.

The V gene is TRBV5-1, the J gene TRBJ2-2; D uncertain. V gave up 0 bases and J gave up 1 base, with 4 bases separating them. CDR1 and CDR2 (germline): SGHRS, YFSETQ. CDR3 length: 14 amino acids. CDR3: CASSLGRNTGELFF. The CDR3 nucleotides read TGCGCCAGCAGCTTGGGTAGGAACACCGGGGAGCTGTTTTTT. The full variable domain, rest sourced from reference TRBV5-1 and TRBJ2-2, is KAGVTQTPRYLIKTRGQQVTLSCSPISGHRSVSWYQQTPGQGLQFLFEYFSETQRNKGNFPGRFSGRQFSNSRSEMNVSTLELGDSALYLCASSLGRNTGELFFGEGSRLTVL.

This CDR3 is CASSPGQLAGPPKRGELFF. The CDR3 nucleotides are TGTGCCAGCTCACCCGGGCAGCTAGCGGGACCACCCAAGAGAGGGGAGCTGTTTTTT. The chain carries TRBV18 and TRBJ2-2; 9 positions agree with TRBD2. Trimming at V came to 3 bases and at J to 8 bases, leaving 19 bases not matched to a gene. The CDR3 consists of 19 residues. CDR1 is KGHSH, CDR2 LQKENI, per germline.

This clone was picked up a small number of times. V is TRBV27 and J is TRBJ1-2; TRBD1 might be the D (6 bases). The CDR3 totals 13 residues. Trimming pared 8 bases from V and 7 bases from J, leaving 17 bases between. Germline CDR1 reads MNHEY; CDR2 reads SMNVEV (reference sequence). In DNA form, the CDR3 reads TGTGCCAGCGGCTTCGGGGGGGCGGGTGGCTACACCTTC. The encoded protein is CASGFGGAGGYTF.

V gene TRBV5-1 combines with J gene TRBJ2-1; TRBD1 might be the D (5 bases). With 0 bases removed from V and 9 bases from J, the gap between germline ends came to 19 bases. The CDR3 consists of 16 residues. CDR1 and CDR2 (germline): SGHRS, YFSETQ. The CDR3 DNA is TGCGCCAGCAGCTTGGCCGTAGGGCAGGGAAGGGGTGAGCAGTTCTTC. It yields the protein CASSLAVGQGRGEQFF.

The chain has TRBV23-1 and TRBJ2-1; 7 positions agree with TRBD2. TRBV23-1 qualifies as an ORF whose function is uncertain. CDR3 length: 14 amino acids. V was clipped by 8 bases and J by 7 bases; unmatched bases: 11. Written as DNA, the CDR3 is TGCGCCAGCGTTCCCCGGTCGGGGGGAAATGAGCAGTTCTTC. It is translated as CASVPRSGGNEQFF.

V gene TRBV27 combines with J gene TRBJ2-1; D unclear. This CDR3 is built from 10 residues. V shed 8 bases and J shed 9 bases, with 8 bases lying between them. Germline values: CDR1 MNHEY, CDR2 SMNVEV (reference sequence). The CDR3 region is CASCPTEQFF. The CDR3, as DNA: TGTGCCAGCTGTCCCACTGAGCAGTTCTTC.

Only one count was recorded for this clone. The chain joins TRBV29-1 to TRBJ1-2; D ambiguous. Germline V gives CDR1 SQVTM, CDR2 ANQGSEA. Trimming took 0 bases from V and 4 from J, leaving 6 bases between them. The CDR3 loop spans 12 amino acids. CDR3: CSVEEGSYGYTF. The DNA of the CDR3 is TGCAGCGTTGAAGAGGGTAGCTATGGCTACACCTTC. Full variable domain (outside the CDR3, taken from reference TRBV29-1 and TRBJ1-2): SAVISQKPSRDICQRGTSLTIQCQVDSQVTMMFWYRQQPGQSLTLIATANQGSEATYESGFVIDKFPISRPNLTFSTLTVSNMSPEDSSIYLCSVEEGSYGYTFGSGTRLTVV.

To note about this clone: The sample contains more than one DNA sequence encoding this CDR3. The J gene is TRBJ2-7, the V gene TRBV5-6; D not resolved. V was pared by 0 bases and J by 2 bases, with 3 bases between. The germline CDR1 and CDR2 sequences are SGHDT and YYEEEE. The CDR3 extends over 12 amino acids. The CDR3 loop is CASSLGTYEQYF. In nucleotides, the CDR3 is TGTGCCAGCAGCTTGGGAACCTACGAGCAGTACTTC.

The chain links TRBV7-6 to TRBJ2-3, with 11 bases identical to TRBD2. CDR3 length: 13 residues. Germline V gene lookup returns CDR1 SGHVS and CDR2 FNYEAQ. V shed 4 bases, J shed 13 bases, and the junction held 7 bases outside the gene matches. The CDR3 is CASSSSGGLQKYF. DNA for the CDR3: TGTGCCAGCAGCTCTAGCGGGGGGCTTCAGAAGTATTTT. Together with reference TRBV7-6 and TRBJ2-3, the CDR3 gives the full variable domain: GAGVSQSPRYKVTKRGQDVALRCDPISGHVSLYWYRQALGQGPEFLTYFNYEAQQDKSGLPNDRFSAERPEGSISTLTIQRTEQRDSAMYRCASSSSGGLQKYFGPGTRLTVL.

CDR3 DNA: TGTGCCAGCAGTTCACTGCGGGGGGCCTGGGCCAACGTCCTGACTTTC. It translates to CASSSLRGAWANVLTF. The chain is built from TRBV27 and TRBJ2-6; 8 bases are a match to TRBD2. This CDR3 has 16 amino acids. V shed 4 bases, J shed 5 bases, and the junction held 7 bases outside the gene matches. The germline gives CDR1 MNHEY, CDR2 SMNVEV (reference sequence).